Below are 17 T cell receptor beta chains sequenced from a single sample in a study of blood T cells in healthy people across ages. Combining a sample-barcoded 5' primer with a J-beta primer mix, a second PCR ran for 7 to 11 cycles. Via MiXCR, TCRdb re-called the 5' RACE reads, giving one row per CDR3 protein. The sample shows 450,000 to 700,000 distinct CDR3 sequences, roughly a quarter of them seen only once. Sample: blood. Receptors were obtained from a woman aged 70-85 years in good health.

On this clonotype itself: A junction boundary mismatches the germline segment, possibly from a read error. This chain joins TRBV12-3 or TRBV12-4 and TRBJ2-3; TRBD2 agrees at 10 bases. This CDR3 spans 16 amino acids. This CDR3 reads CASSFWLAGAADAQYF. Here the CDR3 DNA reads TGTGCCAGCAGTTTCTGGCTAGCGGGGGCGGCAGATGCGCAGTATTTT.

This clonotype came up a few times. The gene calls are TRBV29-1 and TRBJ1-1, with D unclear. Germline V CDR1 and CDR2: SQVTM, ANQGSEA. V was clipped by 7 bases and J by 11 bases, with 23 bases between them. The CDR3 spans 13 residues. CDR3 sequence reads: CSAEREHSQKAFF. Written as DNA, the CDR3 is TGCAGCGCAGAACGGGAGCATTCCCAGAAGGCTTTCTTT.

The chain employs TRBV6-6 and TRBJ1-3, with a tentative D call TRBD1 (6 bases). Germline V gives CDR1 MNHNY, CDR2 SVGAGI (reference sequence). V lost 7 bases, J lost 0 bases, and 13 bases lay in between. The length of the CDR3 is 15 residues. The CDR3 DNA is TGTGCCAGCACCGACAGGTCGCTCTCTGGAAACACCATATATTTT. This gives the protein CASTDRSLSGNTIYF.

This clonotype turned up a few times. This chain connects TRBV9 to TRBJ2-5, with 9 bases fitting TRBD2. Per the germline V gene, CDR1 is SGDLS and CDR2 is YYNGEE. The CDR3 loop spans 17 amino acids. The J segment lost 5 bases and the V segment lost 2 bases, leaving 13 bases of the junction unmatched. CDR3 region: CASSVSTRGSGGETQYF. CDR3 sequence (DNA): TGTGCCAGCAGCGTGTCTACTCGGGGTAGCGGGGGCGAGACCCAGTACTTC.

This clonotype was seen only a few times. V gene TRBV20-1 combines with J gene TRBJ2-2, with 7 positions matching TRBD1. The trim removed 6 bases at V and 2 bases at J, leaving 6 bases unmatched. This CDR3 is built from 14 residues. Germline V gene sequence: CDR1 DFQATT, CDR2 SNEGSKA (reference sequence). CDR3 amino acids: CSALGQDNTGELFF. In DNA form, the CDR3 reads TGCAGTGCCCTCGGACAGGACAACACCGGGGAGCTGTTTTTT.

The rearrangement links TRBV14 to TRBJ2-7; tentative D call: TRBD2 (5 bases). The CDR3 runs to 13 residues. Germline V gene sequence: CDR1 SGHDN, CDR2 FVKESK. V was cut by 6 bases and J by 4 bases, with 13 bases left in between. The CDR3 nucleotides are TGTGCCAGCAGGCGGGCCTCCTATTACGAGCAGTACTTC. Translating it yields CASRRASYYEQYF.

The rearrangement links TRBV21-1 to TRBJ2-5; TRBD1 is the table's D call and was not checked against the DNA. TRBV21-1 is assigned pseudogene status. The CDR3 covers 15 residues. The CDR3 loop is CASSASGDPPREQYF. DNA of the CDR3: TGTGCCAGCAGCGCCTCGGGGGACCCCCCAAGAGAGCAGTACTTC.

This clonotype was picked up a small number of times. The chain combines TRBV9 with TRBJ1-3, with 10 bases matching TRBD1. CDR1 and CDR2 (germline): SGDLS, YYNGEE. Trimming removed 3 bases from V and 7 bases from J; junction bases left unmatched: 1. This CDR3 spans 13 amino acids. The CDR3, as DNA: TGTGCCAGCAGCGCGGACAGGGGGAACACCATATATTTT. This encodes CASSADRGNTIYF.

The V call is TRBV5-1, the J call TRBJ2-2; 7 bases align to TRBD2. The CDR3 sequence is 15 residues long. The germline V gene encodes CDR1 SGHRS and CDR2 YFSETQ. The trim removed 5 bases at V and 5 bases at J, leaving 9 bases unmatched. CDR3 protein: CASREAGLGTGELFF. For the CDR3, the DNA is TGCGCCAGCAGAGAAGCGGGGCTAGGAACCGGGGAGCTGTTTTTT.

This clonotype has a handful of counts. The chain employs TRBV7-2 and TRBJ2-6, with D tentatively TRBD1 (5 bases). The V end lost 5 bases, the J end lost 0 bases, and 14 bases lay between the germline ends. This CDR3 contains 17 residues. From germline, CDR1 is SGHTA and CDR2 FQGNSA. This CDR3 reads CASSPPGSGSGANVLTF. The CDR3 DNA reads TGTGCCAGCAGCCCCCCAGGGTCTGGCTCTGGGGCCAACGTCCTGACTTTC. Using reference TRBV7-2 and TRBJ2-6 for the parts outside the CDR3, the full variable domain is GAGVSQSPSNKVTEKGKDVELRCDPISGHTALYWYRQSLGQGLEFLIYFQGNSAPDKSGLPSDRFSAERTGGSVSTLTIQRTQQEDSAVYLCASSPPGSGSGANVLTFGAGSRLTVL.

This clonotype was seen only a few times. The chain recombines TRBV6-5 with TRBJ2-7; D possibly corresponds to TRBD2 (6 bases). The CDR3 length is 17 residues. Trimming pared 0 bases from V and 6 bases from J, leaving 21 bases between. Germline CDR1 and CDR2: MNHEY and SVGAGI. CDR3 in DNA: TGTGCCAGCAGTTACTCTCGGGGCGGGACTGTTCGCCTCGAGCAGTACTTC. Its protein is CASSYSRGGTVRLEQYF.

The CDR3 DNA reads as TGTGCCAGCAGTTACTCGAAACCGCGGGCTAATGAAAAACTGTTTTTT. Protein product: CASSYSKPRANEKLFF. The chain links TRBV6-6 to TRBJ1-4; D unclear. V shed 0 bases and J shed 3 bases, with 11 bases lying between them. The germline CDR1 and CDR2 sequences are MNHNY and SVGAGI (reference sequence). The CDR3 length is 16 residues.

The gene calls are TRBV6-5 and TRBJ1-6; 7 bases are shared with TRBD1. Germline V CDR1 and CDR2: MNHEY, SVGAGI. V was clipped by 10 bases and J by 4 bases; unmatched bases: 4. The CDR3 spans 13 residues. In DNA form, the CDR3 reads TGTGCCACCACGACAGGGTATAATTCACCCCTCCACTTT. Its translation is CATTTGYNSPLHF.

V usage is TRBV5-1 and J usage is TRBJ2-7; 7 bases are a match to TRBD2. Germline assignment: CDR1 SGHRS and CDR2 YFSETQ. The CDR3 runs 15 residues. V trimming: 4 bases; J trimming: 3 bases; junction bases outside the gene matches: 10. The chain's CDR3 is CASSPRRTGGYEQYF. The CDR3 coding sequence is TGCGCCAGCAGCCCCCGTCGAACGGGGGGCTACGAGCAGTACTTC. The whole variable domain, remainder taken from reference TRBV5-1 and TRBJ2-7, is KAGVTQTPRYLIKTRGQQVTLSCSPISGHRSVSWYQQTPGQGLQFLFEYFSETQRNKGNFPGRFSGRQFSNSRSEMNVSTLELGDSALYLCASSPRRTGGYEQYFGPGTRLTVT.

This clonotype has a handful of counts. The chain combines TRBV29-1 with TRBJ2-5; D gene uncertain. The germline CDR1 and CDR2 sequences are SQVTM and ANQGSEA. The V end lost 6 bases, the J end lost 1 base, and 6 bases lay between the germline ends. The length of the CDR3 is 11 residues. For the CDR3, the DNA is TGCAGCGTCCGTTTCCAAGAGACCCAGTACTTC. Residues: CSVRFQETQYF.

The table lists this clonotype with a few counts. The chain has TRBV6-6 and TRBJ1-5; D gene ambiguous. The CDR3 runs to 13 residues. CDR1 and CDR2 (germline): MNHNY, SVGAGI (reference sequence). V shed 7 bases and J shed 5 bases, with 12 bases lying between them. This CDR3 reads CASNPGLHQPQHF. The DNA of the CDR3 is TGTGCCAGCAATCCCGGACTTCATCAGCCCCAGCATTTT.

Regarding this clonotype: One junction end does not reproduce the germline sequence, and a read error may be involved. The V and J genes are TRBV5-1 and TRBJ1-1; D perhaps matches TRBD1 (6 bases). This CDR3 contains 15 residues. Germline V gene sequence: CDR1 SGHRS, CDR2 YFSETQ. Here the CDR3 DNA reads TGCGCCGGCAGCTTTTACGGGACACAGAACACTGAAGCTTTCTTT. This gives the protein CAGSFYGTQNTEAFF.